The clone carrying this T cell receptor beta chain was found a few times. CDR3 length: 15 amino acids. Between the trimmed V and J ends, which lost 4 bases and 8 bases, there was a span of 15 bases. Per germline, CDR1 KGHSH and CDR2 LQKENI. This specimen belongs to a study of blood T cell repertoires in COVID-19. Whole-study context: The United States, Italy and Spain provided the acute and convalescent COVID-19 samples. Nucleic acid was either cDNA or gDNA, and it came from T cells, B-cell-depleted T cells, or PBMCs.

In the study's own analysis: Cell counts per sample came from amplifying reference gene primers. Generated by immunoSEQ multiplex PCR, the TCRdb table keeps only in-frame clones and is missing some. For V, J and clone size, that table is used; D and trimming come from the DNA. The data contain some 110,000 clones, roughly 80% of them singletons. This chain joins TRBV18 and TRBJ1-6; D is undetermined. This clonotype was sampled from a man in his sixties or seventies with acute or convalescent COVID-19. Sequencing input: peripheral blood. CDR3: CASSQAARSDSPLHF. Here the CDR3 DNA reads TGTGCCAGCTCACAGGCAGCCCGGAGTGATTCACCCCTCCACTTT.